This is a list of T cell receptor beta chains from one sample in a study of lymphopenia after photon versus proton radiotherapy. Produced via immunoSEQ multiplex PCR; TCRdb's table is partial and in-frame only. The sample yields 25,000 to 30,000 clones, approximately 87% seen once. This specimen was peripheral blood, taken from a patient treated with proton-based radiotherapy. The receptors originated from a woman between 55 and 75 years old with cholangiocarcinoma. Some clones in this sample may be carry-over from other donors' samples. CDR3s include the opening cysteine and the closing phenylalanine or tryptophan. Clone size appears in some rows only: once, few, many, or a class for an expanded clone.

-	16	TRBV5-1	CASSLAGGSAGNTIYF
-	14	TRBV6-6	CASRSRQVQETQYF
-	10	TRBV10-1	CASSRASQYF
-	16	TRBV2	CASSERPYNSNQPQHF
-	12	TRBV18	CASSLQGYGYTF
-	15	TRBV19	CASSVGHRGNEKLFF
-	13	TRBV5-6	CASSLDLVSEQFF
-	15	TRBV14	CASSQQQGWTDTQYF
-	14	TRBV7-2	CASSLRQGEGGYTF
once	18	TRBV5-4	CASSPEGLAGGAAGELFF
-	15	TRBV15	CATSRVWGLNYGYTF
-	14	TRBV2	CASSKDRGYTEAFF
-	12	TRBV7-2	CASSYGNTEAFF
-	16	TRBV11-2	CASSQRTSGRAGELFF
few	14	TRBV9	CASSASGGAYEQYF
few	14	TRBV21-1	CASSRSIRTDTQYF
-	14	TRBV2	CASRPRTGAETQYF
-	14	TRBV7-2	CASSADRTNQPQHF
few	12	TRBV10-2	CASSEGHTEQFF
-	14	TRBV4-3	CASSQGRAASGYTF
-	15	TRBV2	CASSAIFGLGDGYTF
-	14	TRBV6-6	CASMRLAGEDTQYF
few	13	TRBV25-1	CASSETGFYGYTF
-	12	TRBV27	CASSPGSPEQFF
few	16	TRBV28	CASSTAGGGPFNEQFF
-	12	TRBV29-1	CSGEAGSNEQFF
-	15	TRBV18	CASSPLAGFYNEQFF
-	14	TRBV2	CASSEIVGTGELFF
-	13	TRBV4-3	CASSQTAGTEAFF
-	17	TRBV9	CASSVVPASSSGNTIYF
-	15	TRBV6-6	CASRPTTGDTGELFF
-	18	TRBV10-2	CASSGRTSGVGGKNIQYF
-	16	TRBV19	CASSFTHAGGANVLTF
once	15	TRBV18	CASSGTSGGPYEQYF
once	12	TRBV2	CASTGRTDTQYF
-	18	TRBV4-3	CASSKGTSGTLSTDTQYF
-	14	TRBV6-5	CATKQGGSGNTIYF
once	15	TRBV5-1	CASSPTAGGQTEAFF
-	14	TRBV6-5	CASSGGRGVYEQYF
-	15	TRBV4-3	CASSQGQLAKNIQYF
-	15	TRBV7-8	CASSLRGQVSYEQYF
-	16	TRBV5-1	CASSLPTDSSYNEQFF
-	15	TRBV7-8	CASSSAGGGYQPQHF
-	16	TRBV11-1	CASSSLGALIYNEQFF
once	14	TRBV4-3	CASSHNRAQETQYF
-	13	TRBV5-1	CASSFGRDYGYTF
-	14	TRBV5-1	CASSAGQGDTEAFF
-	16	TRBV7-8	CASSLVVSSGNQPQHF
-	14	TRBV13	CASSFSSIPYEQYF
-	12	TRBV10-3	CAISPLDGEQYF
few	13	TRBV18	CASSRQGEGEQYF